The sequence of this TCR beta chain was determined in a study of OX40 agonist ivuxolimab in advanced cancers. Study background: Clinicians treated patients with ivuxolimab, an agonistic anti-OX40 (CD134) antibody.

To note about this clone: Antigen unknown.

Study-wide points: Clonal expansion was among the lowest in partial responders at 0.1-3.0 mg/kg, especially CD8+.

This CDR3 contains 15 residues. With V trimmed by 4 bases and J by 9 bases, 14 bases remained unmatched. Germline loops: CDR1 MGHRA, CDR2 YSYEKL. Blood samples were obtained at baseline, cycle 4 day 1, and cycle 7 day 1. The data were produced by immunoSEQ multiplex PCR, yet TCRdb's version contains in-frame clones alone and is incomplete. The sample gives approximately 40,000 clones, 90% of which show up once; 6% is in the top ten. The sample consisted of CD4+ or CD8+ T cells sorted from blood, taken in a trial of the OX40 agonist ivuxolimab. The chain combines TRBV4-1 with TRBJ2-7; 8 bases are a match to TRBD2. The TCR comes from an adult with an advanced solid tumor such as melanoma, head and neck, liver or kidney cancer. The CDR3 DNA sequence: TGCGCCAGCAGCCCTCCGGGAGGGGGGGGCCACGGGCAGTACTTC. It translates to CASSPPGGGGHGQYF.